These 5 T cell receptor beta chains share one sample of origin, sequenced in a study of T-cell memory formation after mild COVID-19. TCRdb itself ran the 5' RACE reads through MiXCR, one entry per CDR3 protein. Of about 470,000 distinct CDR3 sequences detected, approximately 23% appear once; the ten largest clones hold 12%. The sample taken for sequencing was PBMCs or a T cell subset sorted from them (not recorded which). Receptors originate from an adult woman who had mild COVID-19 (a few samples of this study predate the infection). Cell type and time point are not known.

This chain connects TRBV20-1 to TRBJ2-5; TRBD1 matches 7 bases. CDR3 length: 12 residues. Germline assignment: CDR1 DFQATT and CDR2 SNEGSKA (reference sequence). The ends lost 6 bases at V and 5 bases at J; junction bases unmatched: 6. The CDR3 bases are TGCAGTGCCTCTACAGGGGAGGAGACCCAGTACTTC. It specifies CSASTGEETQYF.

This clonotype was found a few times. V gene TRBV7-2 combines with J gene TRBJ2-4, with D possibly being TRBD1 (5 bases). The ends were cut back, 5 bases at V and 7 bases at J, with 12 bases in the middle. The CDR3 sequence is 13 residues long. The germline gives CDR1 SGHTA, CDR2 FQGNSA. CDR3 in DNA: TGTGCCAGCAGCCCCCGGGCAGGGAACATTCAGTACTTC. It codes for CASSPRAGNIQYF.

The sample holds a few counts of this clonotype. The chain joins TRBV12-3 or TRBV12-4 to TRBJ1-5; D not certain. The CDR3 spans 16 residues. V lost 0 bases, J lost 5 bases, and 14 bases lay in between. In DNA form, the CDR3 reads TGTGCCAGCAGTTTAGCTAGCGAAGGTTGGGATCAGCCCCAGCATTTT. It encodes CASSLASEGWDQPQHF.

A few counts support this clonotype. This chain uses TRBV7-2 with TRBJ2-1, with 12 bases fitting TRBD2. V dropped 3 bases and J dropped 6; count of bases not matched to a gene: 3. Looked up from germline, CDR1 is SGHTA and CDR2 is FQGNSA. This CDR3 spans 15 amino acids. CDR3 sequence (DNA): TGTGCCAGCAGCTTCTGGACTAGCGGGACCAATGAGCAGTTCTTC. Residues: CASSFWTSGTNEQFF. The variable domain in full, completed from reference TRBV7-2 and TRBJ2-1, reads GAGVSQSPSNKVTEKGKDVELRCDPISGHTALYWYRQSLGQGLEFLIYFQGNSAPDKSGLPSDRFSAERTGGSVSTLTIQRTQQEDSAVYLCASSFWTSGTNEQFFGPGTRLTVL.

Only a few counts were recorded for this clonotype. The chain has TRBV24-1 and TRBJ2-2; D gene ambiguous. This CDR3 has 15 amino acids. The germline CDR1 and CDR2 sequences are KGHDR and SFDVKD. The ends were cut back, 0 bases at V and 1 base at J, with 5 bases in the middle. DNA for the CDR3: TGTGCCACCAGTGATTTGCGACAGAACACCGGGGAGCTGTTTTTT. It codes for CATSDLRQNTGELFF.